This entry lists 16 T cell receptor beta chains sequenced from one sample in a study of early T cells in non-severe SARS-CoV-2 infection. TCRdb passed the 5' RACE reads through MiXCR, listing each CDR3 protein once. Altogether tens of thousands of distinct CDR3 sequences are present, approximately 12% being singletons, with the ten largest covering roughly 3.9%. The sequencing input was whole blood. The origin of the receptors is an adult who was a healthcare worker with PCR-confirmed SARS-CoV-2 infection or an uninfected control (not recorded which).

This clonotype was counted at least ten times. The CDR3 protein is CSASFKGSGPYNEQFF. DNA of the CDR3: TGCAGTGCTAGTTTCAAGGGGTCGGGACCCTACAATGAGCAGTTCTTC. The gene calls are TRBV20-1 and TRBJ2-1; D may correspond to TRBD1 or TRBD2 (5 bases each). V was trimmed by 3 bases and J by 2 bases, leaving 17 bases between them. This CDR3 is built from 16 residues. Germline CDR1 is DFQATT and CDR2 is SNEGSKA (reference sequence).

The chain recombines TRBV19 with TRBJ2-2, with 9 nucleotides matching TRBD2. From germline, CDR1 is LNHDA and CDR2 SQIVND (reference sequence). CDR3 length equals 16 residues. V gave up 4 bases and J gave up 0 bases; unmatched junction bases: 3. CDR3: CASSRLAGTNTGELFF. In DNA, the CDR3 is TGTGCCAGTAGTAGGCTAGCGGGAACGAACACCGGGGAGCTGTTTTTT. Supplemented by reference TRBV19 and TRBJ2-2, the full variable domain reads DGGITQSPKYLFRKEGQNVTLSCEQNLNHDAMYWYRQDPGQGLRLIYYSQIVNDFQKGDIAEGYSVSREKKESFPLTVTSAQKNPTAFYLCASSRLAGTNTGELFFGEGSRLTVL.

There are a few counts of this clonotype. The chain employs TRBV6-2 or TRBV6-3 and TRBJ2-4, with D unresolved. The ends were cut back, 4 bases at V and 5 bases at J, with 9 bases in the middle. This CDR3 spans 13 amino acids. Germline V lookup: CDR1 MNHEY, CDR2 SVGEGT. CDR3 DNA sequence: TGTGCCAGCAGTTCACCTGGGGAAAACATTCAGTACTTC. It specifies CASSSPGENIQYF.

The CDR3, as DNA: TGCAGTGCTTTAGCGGGTGCTACCTACGAGCAGTACTTC. Amino acid sequence: CSALAGATYEQYF. The chain links TRBV20-1 to TRBJ2-7, with 7 bases identical to TRBD2. The CDR3 runs 13 residues. Germline CDR1 and CDR2: DFQATT and SNEGSKA (reference sequence). After removal of 5 bases from V and 2 bases from J, the junction contained 6 bases not matched to a gene.

At least ten counts were recorded for this clonotype. CDR3 protein: CASSLTRQGARGYTF. The CDR3 DNA sequence: TGTGCCAGCAGCTTAACCCGACAGGGGGCGCGTGGCTACACCTTC. This chain links TRBV7-3 with TRBJ1-2, with 10 bases fitting TRBD1. V lost 0 bases to trimming and J lost 7 bases; unmatched junction nucleotides: 5. This CDR3 is 15 amino acids long. Germline loops: CDR1 SGHTA, CDR2 FQGTGA.

This clonotype was observed at least ten times. The chain joins TRBV7-2 to TRBJ2-3; 9 bases match TRBD2. From germline, CDR1 is SGHTA and CDR2 FQGNSA. This CDR3 is built from 15 residues. Trimming took 5 bases from V and 3 from J; bases not matched to a gene: 6. This chain's CDR3 is CASSPAGGPTDTQYF. CDR3 coding DNA: TGTGCCAGCAGCCCTGCGGGAGGGCCTACAGATACGCAGTATTTT.

The chain joins TRBV28 to TRBJ2-7; D is uncertain. This CDR3 has 13 residues. The germline V and J ends were trimmed by 6 bases and 2 bases, with 11 bases remaining between them. Germline V gene data show CDR1 as MDHEN and CDR2 as SYDVKM. CDR3 region: CASSPRRPYEQYF. In DNA form, the CDR3 reads TGTGCCAGCAGCCCTCGTAGGCCCTACGAGCAGTACTTC. Filled out from reference TRBV28 and TRBJ2-7, the complete variable domain reads DVKVTQSSRYLVKRTGEKVFLECVQDMDHENMFWYRQDPGLGLRLIYFSYDVKMKEKGDIPEGYSVSREKKERFSLILESASTNQTSMYLCASSPRRPYEQYFGPGTRLTVT.

This sequence joins TRBV29-1 and TRBJ2-5; maybe TRBD2 (6 bases). This CDR3 is built from 12 residues. Germline assignment: CDR1 SQVTM and CDR2 ANQGSEA. The CDR3 sequence: CRATGGRETQYF. Written as DNA, the CDR3 is TGCAGGGCGACCGGGGGACGAGAGACCCAGTACTTC.

There are a few counts of this clonotype. The V call is TRBV6-6, the J call TRBJ2-1; D gene ambiguous. Trimming removed 4 bases from V and 3 bases from J, with 4 bases in between. Germline V CDR1 and CDR2: MNHNY, SVGAGI (reference sequence). The CDR3 contains 12 residues. CDR3 nucleotide sequence: TGTGCCAGCAGTTTTTACTACAATGAGCAGTTCTTC. Amino acids: CASSFYYNEQFF.

This clonotype has just a few counts. The chain uses TRBV14 and TRBJ2-5; a possible D gene is TRBD1 (6 bases). The CDR3 loop spans 18 amino acids. The V gene lost 1 base and the J gene lost 4 bases, with 22 bases spanning the gap. Per germline, CDR1 SGHDN and CDR2 FVKESK. The CDR3 sequence is CASSQVGAGTTRRETQYF. CDR3 bases: TGTGCCAGCAGCCAAGTTGGGGCCGGGACAACTAGGAGAGAGACCCAGTACTTC.

V usage is TRBV21-1 and J usage is TRBJ1-1; no check of the table's D call, TRBD1, against the DNA was made. TRBV21-1 is a known pseudogene. The CDR3 length is 13 residues. In DNA, the CDR3 is TGTGCCAGCAGCAAGGTGGGGGCCACTGAAGCTTTCTTT. Translated: CASSKVGATEAFF.

This clonotype was recorded many times. V is TRBV7-9 and J is TRBJ2-1; possible D gene TRBD1, 6 bases. The germline CDR1 and CDR2 sequences are SEHNR and FQNEAQ (reference sequence). The CDR3 sequence is 13 residues long. V gave up 7 bases and J gave up 4 bases, with 11 bases separating them. The CDR3 protein is CASKGDTYNEQFF. CDR3 DNA sequence: TGTGCCAGCAAAGGGGACACTTACAATGAGCAGTTCTTC.

This clonotype has a count of ten or more. The V call is TRBV15, the J call TRBJ2-7; possibly TRBD1 for D (6 bases). V lost 8 bases, J lost 3 bases, and 14 bases lay in between. The germline V gene encodes CDR1 LNHNV and CDR2 YYDKDF (reference sequence). The CDR3 spans 13 residues. CDR3 nucleotides: TGTGCCACCGCAGGGGAAATGCTCTACGAGCAGTACTTC. Protein sequence: CATAGEMLYEQYF. The variable domain in full, with the rest retrieved from reference TRBV15 and TRBJ2-7, is DAMVIQNPRYQVTQFGKPVTLSCSQTLNHNVMYWYQQKSSQAPKLLFHYYDKDFNNEADTPDNFQSRRPNTSFCFLDIRSPGLGDTAMYLCATAGEMLYEQYFGPGTRLTVT.

This clonotype was observed at least ten times. The chain combines TRBV7-3 with TRBJ2-1, with D hard to call. Germline CDR1 reads SGHTA; CDR2 reads FQGTGA. This CDR3 contains 15 residues. V lost 1 base to trimming and J lost 4 bases, with 11 bases between them. The CDR3 bases are TGTGCCAGCAGCTTAAACCCCTTAAGTTACAATGAGCAGTTCTTC. Translated: CASSLNPLSYNEQFF.

The genes are TRBV21-1 and TRBJ2-7. TRBV21-1 represents a pseudogene. This CDR3 comprises 14 residues. This CDR3 reads CASSSPQRTYEQYF. The CDR3 DNA follows: TGTGCCAGCAGCAGTCCACAGAGAACCTACGAGCAGTACTTC.

This clonotype was seen a few times. The J gene is TRBJ2-1, the V gene TRBV6-6, with 7 bases fitting TRBD2. This CDR3 is built from 16 residues. The V and J ends lost 0 bases and 3 bases, in that order; junction bases with no gene match: 5. Germline-derived CDR1 and CDR2 are MNHNY and SVGAGI (reference sequence). The CDR3 sequence: CASSYSKLAVYNEQFF. For the CDR3, the DNA is TGTGCCAGCAGTTACTCGAAGCTAGCGGTCTACAATGAGCAGTTCTTC.